These 23 T cell receptor beta chains were sequenced from one sample in a study of T-cell memory formation after mild COVID-19. TCRdb independently ran MiXCR on the 5' RACE reads; one entry per CDR3 protein. The table lists approximately 400,000 distinct CDR3 sequences, 20% to 25% of them singletons. Sequencing used PBMCs or a T cell subset sorted from them (not recorded which). These receptors were collected from an adult woman who had mild COVID-19 (a few samples of this study predate the infection). Cell type and time point are not known.

This chain uses TRBV5-6 with TRBJ1-1, with TRBD1 as a possible D gene (6 bases). The V gene lost 4 bases and the J gene lost 0 bases, with 16 bases spanning the gap. This CDR3 contains 16 residues. Germline CDR1 reads SGHDT; CDR2 reads YYEEEE. The CDR3 protein is CASSRPRTAMNTEAFF. DNA of the CDR3: TGTGCCAGCAGCCGACCCCGGACAGCGATGAACACTGAAGCTTTCTTT.

In its sample, this clonotype was seen a few times. The J gene is TRBJ2-4, the V gene TRBV4-3; 15 bases match TRBD2. The CDR3 is 18 amino acids. V shed 4 bases and J 3 bases; nucleotides not matched to a gene: 7. In germline, CDR1 is LGHNA, CDR2 YSLEER. The chain's CDR3 is CASSLGLAGGPDKNIQYF. As DNA, the CDR3 is TGCGCCAGCAGCCTCGGACTAGCGGGAGGGCCGGACAAAAACATTCAGTACTTC.

The CDR3 coding sequence is TGTGCCAGCAGCTTAGGGGTCCGGGAAGAGACCCAGTACTTC. Translating it yields CASSLGVREETQYF. This sequence joins TRBV7-9 and TRBJ2-5; D unresolved. The CDR3 consists of 14 residues. Looked up from germline, CDR1 is SEHNR and CDR2 is FQNEAQ (reference sequence). V was shortened by 1 base and J by 3 bases, with 9 bases between the two germline ends.

In its sample, this clonotype was seen many times. The CDR3 reads CAISGGTLPEQFF. CDR3 sequence (DNA): TGTGCCATCAGTGGAGGAACTCTTCCCGAGCAGTTCTTC. The V gene is TRBV10-3, the J gene TRBJ2-1; D unresolved. V was cut by 4 bases and J by 10 bases, with 14 bases left in between. CDR1 is ENHRY, CDR2 SYGVKD, per germline. This CDR3 region has 13 residues.

This clonotype has just a few counts. The rearrangement links TRBV6-1 to TRBJ2-1, with D perhaps matching TRBD1 or TRBD2 (5 bases each). Between the trimmed V and J ends, which lost 5 bases and 1 base, there was a span of 9 bases. CDR1 MNHNS and CDR2 SASEGT come from the germline V gene. The CDR3 is 14 amino acids. CDR3 loop: CASSWGYSYNEQFF. The CDR3 DNA is TGTGCCAGCAGTTGGGGGTATTCCTACAATGAGCAGTTCTTC.

The chain links TRBV5-1 to TRBJ1-4, with D uncertain. The CDR3 totals 14 residues. Germline assignment: CDR1 SGHRS and CDR2 YFSETQ. Trimming pared 7 bases from V and 4 bases from J, leaving 14 bases between. CDR3 region: CASSPSGYNEKLFF. Here the CDR3 DNA reads TGCGCCAGCTCCCCTTCCGGTTATAATGAAAAACTGTTTTTT.

Only a few counts were recorded for this clonotype. The chain has TRBV24-1 and TRBJ2-3; D call uncertain. V was cut by 3 bases and J by 2 bases, with 14 bases left in between. CDR3 length equals 16 residues. Looked up from germline, CDR1 is KGHDR and CDR2 is SFDVKD. For the CDR3, the DNA is TGTGCCACCAGTGATATACATAGTTCCGCCACAGATACGCAGTATTTT. It codes for CATSDIHSSATDTQYF.

This clonotype turned up a few times. V gene TRBV15 combines with J gene TRBJ1-2; D may be TRBD1 (6 bases). V was pared by 6 bases and J by 4 bases, with 12 bases between. The CDR3 is 13 amino acids. Germline assignment: CDR1 LNHNV and CDR2 YYDKDF (reference sequence). In nucleotides, the CDR3 is TGTGCCACCAGGGCCAGGGGAACCTATGGCTACACCTTC. Translation gives CATRARGTYGYTF.

The CDR3 is CASSLKGQGITGANVLTF. The CDR3 coding sequence is TGTGCCAGCAGCTTGAAGGGACAGGGGATCACTGGGGCCAACGTCCTGACTTTC. V is TRBV5-6 and J is TRBJ2-6, with 10 nucleotides matching TRBD1. Germline V lookup: CDR1 SGHDT, CDR2 YYEEEE. The V and J ends lost 1 base and 2 bases, in that order; junction bases with no gene match: 6. The CDR3 runs to 18 residues. Using reference TRBV5-6 and TRBJ2-6 for the parts outside the CDR3, the full variable domain is DAGVTQSPTHLIKTRGQQVTLRCSPKSGHDTVSWYQQALGQGPQFIFQYYEEEERQRGNFPDRFSGHQFPNYSSELNVNALLLGDSALYLCASSLKGQGITGANVLTFGAGSRLTVL.

The V and J genes are TRBV18 and TRBJ2-1, with 8 bases lining up with TRBD2. The CDR3 loop spans 17 amino acids. Germline trimming cut 2 bases from V and 2 bases from J; bases unmatched to any gene: 8. Looked up from germline, CDR1 is KGHSH and CDR2 is LQKENI. This CDR3 is CASSPTGGGPTYNEQFF. CDR3 DNA sequence: TGTGCCAGCTCACCAACTGGCGGGGGGCCTACCTACAATGAGCAGTTCTTC. Variable domain in full (rest from reference TRBV18 and TRBJ2-1): NAGVMQNPRHLVRRRGQEARLRCSPMKGHSHVYWYRQLPEEGLKFMVYLQKENIIDESGMPKERFSAEFPKEGPSILRIQQVVRGDSAAYFCASSPTGGGPTYNEQFFGPGTRLTVL.

This clonotype showed up just a few times. The rearrangement uses TRBV11-3 and TRBJ2-7; tentative D call: TRBD2 (6 bases). V lost 5 bases to trimming and J lost 5 bases, with 16 bases between them. CDR1 is SGHNT and CDR2 is YENEEA in the germline V gene. This CDR3 has 14 amino acids. The CDR3 loop reads CASSPGVGYDEQYF. CDR3 sequence (DNA): TGTGCCAGCAGCCCGGGGGTGGGGTATGACGAGCAGTACTTC.

The V gene is TRBV5-1, the J gene TRBJ1-2; TRBD1 agrees at 11 bases. CDR1 is SGHRS, CDR2 YFSETQ, per germline. This CDR3 contains 16 residues. Losses at the gene ends were 1 base for V and 3 bases for J; bases not matched to a gene: 5. The CDR3 coding sequence is TGCGCCAGCAGCTTGAATTGGGACAGGGGGGACTATGGCTACACCTTC. Its protein product is CASSLNWDRGDYGYTF.

The genes are TRBV20-1 and TRBJ2-5; weak D call: TRBD2 (6 bases). The CDR3 has 16 residues. The V gene's germline CDR1 is DFQATT and CDR2 SNEGSKA (reference sequence). V lost 0 bases and J 4 bases, leaving 18 bases between the germline ends. CDR3 protein: CSARDRPGLRGETQYF. CDR3 DNA: TGCAGTGCTAGAGATCGGCCGGGACTTAGGGGAGAGACCCAGTACTTC.

V and J are TRBV7-3 and TRBJ1-5; 7 bases are a match to TRBD1. The CDR3 has 19 amino acids. The J segment lost 1 base and the V segment lost 1 base, leaving 13 bases of the junction unmatched. Germline V gene data show CDR1 as SGHTA and CDR2 as FQGTGA. CDR3 protein: CASSLIPLRQGGSNQPQHF. The CDR3 DNA is TGTGCCAGCAGCTTAATCCCTCTCCGACAGGGAGGGAGCAATCAGCCCCAGCATTTT.

The chain combines TRBV5-6 with TRBJ1-2; 10 nucleotides match TRBD1. The CDR3 contains 13 residues. CDR1 is SGHDT, CDR2 YYEEEE, per germline. V lost 4 bases and J lost 6; bases outside the gene matches: 3. CDR3 DNA sequence: TGTGCCAGCAGCAAAGACAGGGGGCATGGCTACACCTTC. Translated, it gives CASSKDRGHGYTF. Variable domain in full (rest from reference TRBV5-6 and TRBJ1-2): DAGVTQSPTHLIKTRGQQVTLRCSPKSGHDTVSWYQQALGQGPQFIFQYYEEEERQRGNFPDRFSGHQFPNYSSELNVNALLLGDSALYLCASSKDRGHGYTFGSGTRLTVV.

This clonotype appeared once. This chain connects TRBV24-1 to TRBJ2-3, with TRBD2 matching over 9 bases. The V and J ends lost 9 bases and 1 base, in that order; junction bases with no gene match: 1. CDR3 size: 13 residues. The germline V gene encodes CDR1 KGHDR and CDR2 SFDVKD. CDR3 nucleotide sequence: TGTGCCACCCGCGGGGGGGGCACAGATACGCAGTATTTT. Translating it yields CATRGGGTDTQYF.

The CDR3: CASSQAPAPLGLAASYEQYF. The CDR3 DNA sequence: TGCGCCAGCAGCCAAGCTCCTGCGCCTCTAGGACTAGCAGCCTCCTACGAGCAGTACTTC. This sequence joins TRBV4-3 and TRBJ2-7, with TRBD2 matching 8 bases. Germline V gene sequence: CDR1 LGHNA, CDR2 YSLEER. CDR3 size: 20 residues. Losses at the gene ends were 1 base for V and 0 bases for J; bases not matched to a gene: 17.

The rearrangement links TRBV30 to TRBJ1-2, with 7 positions matching TRBD1. CDR1 is GTSNPN and CDR2 is SVGIG in the germline V gene (reference sequence). The J segment lost 3 bases and the V segment lost 6 bases, leaving 7 bases of the junction unmatched. CDR3 length: 13 residues. The CDR3 nucleotides are TGTGCCTGTAACAGGGGAGCTGACTATGGCTACACCTTC. Amino acid sequence: CACNRGADYGYTF.

The chain joins TRBV12-3 or TRBV12-4 to TRBJ2-7; D possibly uses TRBD1 or TRBD2 (6 bases each). V lost 6 bases to trimming and J lost 5 bases, with 20 bases between them. The CDR3 covers 15 residues. CDR3 nucleotides: TGTGCCAGCAGCCCCGGGGGCAGGGGACTCCACGAGCAGTACTTC. It translates to CASSPGGRGLHEQYF.

This chain joins TRBV5-5 and TRBJ2-1, with D possibly matching TRBD1 (6 bases). V lost 2 bases and J lost 6, with 18 bases in between. Germline CDR1 and CDR2: SGHKS and YYEKEE (reference sequence). This CDR3 comprises 16 residues. The CDR3 DNA reads TGTGCCAGCAGCTTACCACAGGGCCCCCTTGGCAATGAGCAGTTCTTC. This sequence encodes CASSLPQGPLGNEQFF. Complete variable domain (other parts from reference TRBV5-5 and TRBJ2-1): DAGVTQSPTHLIKTRGQQVTLRCSPISGHKSVSWYQQVLGQGPQFIFQYYEKEERGRGNFPDRFSARQFPNYSSELNVNALLLGDSALYLCASSLPQGPLGNEQFFGPGTRLTVL.

With respect to this clonotype: The junction does not match germline at one end; this may be a read error. This chain connects TRBV5-1 to TRBJ2-1; TRBD1 or TRBD2 may be the D gene (6 bases each). Germline CDR1 reads SGHRS; CDR2 reads YFSETQ. The CDR3 sequence is 15 residues long. CDR3 loop: CSSSLGRGPYNEQFF. DNA of the CDR3: TGCTCCAGCAGCTTAGGACGGGGGCCTTACAATGAGCAGTTCTTC.

This clonotype was observed a handful of times. The J gene is TRBJ2-3, the V gene TRBV18; D might be TRBD2 (6 bases). V shed 1 base and J shed 6 bases, with 17 bases lying between them. There are 16 residues in the CDR3. Germline CDR1 KGHSH, CDR2 LQKENI. CDR3 nucleotides: TGTGCCAGCTCACCACGACCGAGCGGGCAGAGGGATACGCAGTATTTT. Its protein product is CASSPRPSGQRDTQYF.

This clonotype was counted only a few times. The chain recombines TRBV9 with TRBJ2-5; no firm D call. CDR1 SGDLS and CDR2 YYNGEE come from the germline V gene. The CDR3 is 13 amino acids. The germline V and J ends were trimmed by 3 bases and 5 bases, with 11 bases remaining between them. The CDR3 sequence is CASSAPTPETQYF. CDR3 DNA: TGTGCCAGCAGCGCACCTACCCCTGAGACCCAGTACTTC.